The source of this T cell receptor beta chain is a study of T cells in Graves' hyperthyroidism and ophthalmopathy. This CDR3 is built from 15 residues. Trimming pared 2 bases from V and 5 bases from J, leaving 12 bases between. The V gene's germline CDR1 is KGHSH and CDR2 LQKENI. Study-wide results and caveats: Ophthalmopathy, which appeared later, was predicted by the model a median around 6.5 months before onset.

RNA transcripts served as the template for amplifying TCR beta CDR3 regions. HTBI primers were used for first-round RT-PCR of the TCR CDR3. A single record per CDR3 protein comes from TCRdb applying MiXCR to the multiplex PCR reads. The sample consists of over 500,000 distinct CDR3 sequences, 13% to 15% of them appearing once. Among the patients, aged 18 to 65, hyperthyroidism was newly diagnosed and had lasted under 2 months. Uncontrolled infection, other autoimmune disease, pregnancy or lactation disqualified patients from enrolment. Diagnoses rested on clinical symptoms, serum thyroxine and TRAb, thyroid ultrasound and orbital computed tomography. This clonotype has only a few counts. What it binds is not known.

The chain carries TRBV18 and TRBJ2-2; the D is unclear. Input material: blood. This clonotype was obtained from a woman aged 35 to 49 with Graves' hyperthyroidism. The CDR3 spells CASSPKQAGTGELFF. The CDR3 nucleotides are TGTGCCAGCTCACCAAAGCAAGCTGGTACCGGGGAGCTGTTTTTT.